The 31 T cell receptor beta chains below were found in one sample sequenced in a study of control samples from healthy donors and cancer patients. Measured with immunoSEQ multiplex PCR; TCRdb has only the in-frame clones, and not every one. The sample has 100,000 to 150,000 clones, roughly 90% seen once. The sequencing input was blood. These receptors came from a woman aged 50 to 60 in good health.

The chain uses TRBV6-6 and TRBJ1-3; 10 nucleotides match TRBD1. The CDR3 covers 16 residues. Losses at the gene ends were 2 bases for V and 4 bases for J; bases not matched to a gene: 5. Germline V lookup: CDR1 MNHNY, CDR2 SVGAGI (reference sequence). CDR3: CASSYPGQGTGNTIYF. The CDR3, as DNA: TGTGCCAGCAGTTACCCGGGACAGGGGACCGGAAACACCATATATTTT.

J is TRBJ1-6 and V is TRBV6-5; no definite D call. Germline lookup yields CDR1 MNHEY and CDR2 SVGAGI. V lost 7 bases to trimming and J lost 3 bases, with 10 bases between them. The CDR3 spans 14 residues. Here the CDR3 DNA reads TGTGCCAGCACGGAAGGCCGCTATAATTCACCCCTCCACTTT. Residues: CASTEGRYNSPLHF.

This clone came up once. The chain links TRBV5-1 to TRBJ2-5; D uncertain. V was clipped by 0 bases and J by 5 bases, with 11 bases between them. Germline V lookup: CDR1 SGHRS, CDR2 YFSETQ. The CDR3 spans 14 residues. The CDR3 DNA follows: TGCGCCAGCAGCTTGGCCGGCCGGCCTGAGACCCAGTACTTC. This translates into CASSLAGRPETQYF. The variable domain in full, completed from reference TRBV5-1 and TRBJ2-5, reads KAGVTQTPRYLIKTRGQQVTLSCSPISGHRSVSWYQQTPGQGLQFLFEYFSETQRNKGNFPGRFSGRQFSNSRSEMNVSTLELGDSALYLCASSLAGRPETQYFGPGTRLLVL.

The gene calls are TRBV12-3 or TRBV12-4 and TRBJ1-1, with D unclear. This CDR3 comprises 13 residues. V gave up 0 bases and J gave up 4 bases, with 6 bases separating them. CDR3 in amino acids: CASSLATPTEAFF. The CDR3 nucleotides read TGTGCCAGCAGTTTAGCGACCCCCACTGAAGCTTTCTTT.

The gene calls are TRBV25-1 and TRBJ2-5; TRBD1 matches at 9 bases. J lost 3 bases, V lost 3 bases, and 8 bases had no gene match. This CDR3 has 16 amino acids. The germline V gene encodes CDR1 MGHDK and CDR2 SYGVNS. The CDR3 region has the DNA TGTGCCAGCAGTGATTTTAGGGACAGGGAGAAAGAGACCCAGTACTTC. This gives the protein CASSDFRDREKETQYF.

The V and J genes are TRBV10-2 and TRBJ2-1; TRBD2 matches at 10 bases. This CDR3 comprises 15 residues. With V trimmed by 10 bases and J by 0 bases, 6 bases remained unmatched. CDR1 and CDR2 (germline): WSHSY, SAAADI. This chain's CDR3 is CATRGLAASYNEQFF. CDR3 in DNA: TGCGCCACCCGCGGACTAGCGGCCTCCTACAATGAGCAGTTCTTC.

The chain employs TRBV23-1 and TRBJ2-1; D gene ambiguous. TRBV23-1 is an open reading frame whose function is uncertain. The CDR3 extends over 12 amino acids. V was cut by 0 bases and J by 6 bases, with 3 bases left in between. Written as DNA, the CDR3 is TGCGCCAGCAGTCAATCGTCCAATGAGCAGTTCTTC. This gives the protein CASSQSSNEQFF.

This sequence joins TRBV5-6 and TRBJ1-3, with unresolved D. V was cut by 2 bases and J by 1 base, with 7 bases left in between. CDR3 length equals 14 residues. Germline CDR1 SGHDT, CDR2 YYEEEE. In DNA form, the CDR3 reads TGTGCCAGCAGCTTCCAGGTTTCTGGAAACACCATATATTTT. It codes for CASSFQVSGNTIYF.

V is TRBV6-5 and J is TRBJ1-2, with unresolved D. Deletions cut 2 bases from V and 7 bases from J, with 17 bases between. The CDR3 is 15 residues long. CDR1 MNHEY and CDR2 SVGAGI come from the germline V gene. The CDR3 sequence: CASSYVMGFYGGYTF. The DNA for the CDR3 is TGTGCCAGCAGTTACGTGATGGGTTTCTATGGTGGCTACACCTTC.

CDR3 DNA: TGCAGTGCTAGAAAGGTCACTGAGCAGTTCTTC. Translation: CSARKVTEQFF. The rearrangement links TRBV20-1 to TRBJ2-1; D gene uncertain. The CDR3 totals 11 residues. Deletions cut 2 bases from V and 9 bases from J, with 8 bases between. CDR1 DFQATT and CDR2 SNEGSKA come from the germline V gene (reference sequence).

The rearrangement uses TRBV6-2 or TRBV6-3 and TRBJ2-6; D not certain. V was cut by 2 bases and J by 2 bases, with 4 bases left in between. Germline CDR1 and CDR2: MNHEY and SVGEGT. This CDR3 spans 14 amino acids. The CDR3 loop reads CASSYGTGANVLTF. The DNA of the CDR3 is TGTGCCAGCAGTTACGGGACTGGGGCCAACGTCCTGACTTTC.

This clone appeared a single time. This chain connects TRBV4-2 to TRBJ2-7, with TRBD2 matching over 9 bases. The CDR3 loop spans 17 amino acids. CDR1 and CDR2 from the germline V gene are LGHNA and YNFKEQ. J was trimmed by 5 bases and V by 1 base; bases with no gene match: 12. The CDR3 reads CASSQVRRGGPQNEQYF. CDR3 nucleotides: TGTGCCAGCAGCCAAGTTCGGCGGGGGGGCCCACAGAACGAGCAGTACTTC.

The chain links TRBV5-1 to TRBJ2-2; the match to TRBD2 covers 7 bases. After removal of 0 bases from V and 2 bases from J, the junction contained 4 bases not matched to a gene. CDR1 and CDR2 from the germline V gene are SGHRS and YFSETQ. The CDR3 has 16 amino acids. CDR3 bases: TGCGCCAGCAGCTTGGCCGGACTAGTTAACACCGGGGAGCTGTTTTTT. The encoded protein is CASSLAGLVNTGELFF.

The chain couples TRBV18 to TRBJ2-7; a weak D match, TRBD2 (5 bases). V lost 4 bases, J lost 0 bases, and 16 bases lay in between. Germline V lookup: CDR1 KGHSH, CDR2 LQKENI. The CDR3 is made up of 16 amino acids. The CDR3 is CASSLYSPGGSYEQYF. CDR3 in DNA: TGTGCCAGCTCACTTTATTCCCCCGGAGGCTCCTACGAGCAGTACTTC.

The CDR3 DNA reads TGTGCCAGCAGTCCACCACTAACCCCCGCCGAGCAGTACTTC. It yields the protein CASSPPLTPAEQYF. V usage is TRBV27 and J usage is TRBJ2-7; no firm D call. CDR3 length equals 14 residues. V was clipped by 5 bases and J by 6 bases, with 17 bases between them. Germline values: CDR1 MNHEY, CDR2 SMNVEV (reference sequence).

This sequence joins TRBV6-5 and TRBJ1-6, with D perhaps matching TRBD1 (6 bases). Trimming stripped 5 bases from V and 4 bases from J, with 9 bases between. CDR1 and CDR2 from the germline V gene are MNHEY and SVGAGI. This CDR3 spans 14 amino acids. The chain's CDR3 is CASSRQDYNSPLHF. DNA of the CDR3: TGTGCCAGCAGTCGACAGGATTATAATTCACCCCTCCACTTT.

This clone was seen only a few times. The J gene is TRBJ1-2, the V gene TRBV30, with D unclear. Germline V gene lookup returns CDR1 GTSNPN and CDR2 SVGIG (reference sequence). CDR3 size: 13 residues. Trimming cost V 3 bases and J 4 bases, with 12 bases left between them. The CDR3 loop is CAWSPGSGYGYTF. The CDR3 DNA follows: TGTGCCTGGAGCCCGGGATCGGGCTATGGCTACACCTTC.

This chain's CDR3 is CATSIGRGTTNEKLFF. CDR3 DNA sequence: TGTGCCACCAGCATAGGCAGGGGTACAACTAATGAAAAACTGTTTTTT. This rearrangement joins TRBV15 to TRBJ1-4; a possible D gene is TRBD1 (6 bases). The CDR3 covers 16 residues. Trimming shortened V by 4 bases and J by 0 bases, and 12 bases separated the two germline ends. Germline lookup yields CDR1 LNHNV and CDR2 YYDKDF (reference sequence). Full variable domain (missing parts from reference TRBV15 and TRBJ1-4): DAMVIQNPRYQVTQFGKPVTLSCSQTLNHNVMYWYQQKSSQAPKLLFHYYDKDFNNEADTPDNFQSRRPNTSFCFLDIRSPGLGDTAMYLCATSIGRGTTNEKLFFGSGTQLSVL.

J is TRBJ1-3 and V is TRBV6-5; 7 positions agree with TRBD1. Germline V gene lookup returns CDR1 MNHEY and CDR2 SVGAGI. V lost 6 bases and J lost 2; bases outside the gene matches: 4. This CDR3 is 14 amino acids long. DNA for the CDR3: TGTGCCAGCAGAGACAGGGAAACTGGAAACACCATATATTTT. Translation gives CASRDRETGNTIYF.

The chain is built from TRBV10-3 and TRBJ1-6; 7 positions agree with TRBD1. J gave up 7 bases and V 6 bases, and 9 bases lay outside the gene matches. The germline CDR1 and CDR2 sequences are ENHRY and SYGVKD. The CDR3 loop spans 15 amino acids. The CDR3 sequence is CAIRLTGTENSPLHF. The CDR3 DNA sequence: TGTGCCATCAGACTCACCGGGACAGAAAATTCACCCCTCCACTTT.

The rearrangement uses TRBV19 and TRBJ1-5; D perhaps matches TRBD1 (5 bases). V lost 6 bases, J lost 2 bases, and 17 bases lay in between. Germline loops: CDR1 LNHDA, CDR2 SQIVND (reference sequence). The CDR3 totals 16 residues. CDR3 loop: CASSPGTYYRNQPQHF. The CDR3 DNA reads TGTGCCAGTAGCCCCGGGACCTACTACCGCAATCAGCCCCAGCATTTT.

The rearrangement joins TRBV6-5 to TRBJ1-1; no reliable D call. Germline lookup yields CDR1 MNHEY and CDR2 SVGAGI. V lost 1 base and J 2 bases, leaving 8 bases between the germline ends. The length of the CDR3 is 14 residues. The CDR3 region is CASSYLRSNTEAFF. CDR3 DNA: TGTGCCAGCAGTTACTTGCGGTCCAACACTGAAGCTTTCTTT.

This chain links TRBV5-1 with TRBJ2-3; D might be TRBD1 (5 bases). The CDR3 spans 13 residues. Germline CDR1 reads SGHRS; CDR2 reads YFSETQ. The V and J ends lost 4 bases and 6 bases respectively, with 12 bases between them. The CDR3 region is CASSVGHGDTQYF. CDR3 DNA sequence: TGCGCCAGCAGCGTCGGACACGGGGATACGCAGTATTTT.

V is TRBV5-1 and J is TRBJ1-2; D might be TRBD1 (5 bases). This CDR3 has 13 residues. The V and J ends lost 5 bases and 1 base respectively, with 9 bases between them. Germline V lookup: CDR1 SGHRS, CDR2 YFSETQ. CDR3 protein: CASRQGDNYGYTF. CDR3 DNA: TGCGCCAGCAGACAAGGGGATAACTATGGCTACACCTTC.

This chain connects TRBV19 to TRBJ1-5; no definite D call. With 2 bases removed from V and 1 base from J, the gap between germline ends came to 9 bases. This CDR3 region has 15 residues. The germline gives CDR1 LNHDA, CDR2 SQIVND (reference sequence). CDR3 in amino acids: CASSINGRSNQPQHF. The CDR3 bases are TGTGCCAGTAGTATAAACGGAAGGAGCAATCAGCCCCAGCATTTT.

The chain has TRBV12-3 or TRBV12-4 and TRBJ1-5, with 7 nucleotides matching TRBD1. Trimming at V came to 2 bases and at J to 9 bases, leaving 4 bases not matched to a gene. The CDR3 runs to 13 residues. In nucleotides, the CDR3 is TGTGCCAGCAGTTTACGCAGGGGGTGGCCCCAGCATTTT. Translated, it gives CASSLRRGWPQHF.

The chain combines TRBV6-6 with TRBJ1-5; D remains ambiguous. The V end was cut by 2 bases, the J end by 7 bases, with 18 bases between. The germline V gene encodes CDR1 MNHNY and CDR2 SVGAGI (reference sequence). The CDR3 runs to 16 residues. The CDR3 DNA reads as TGTGCCAGCAGTTACCCTGTGCGAGGGCTGGAGCAGCCCCAGCATTTT. It translates to CASSYPVRGLEQPQHF.

The sample holds one count of this clone. V and J are TRBV6-2 or TRBV6-3 and TRBJ2-5, with 8 bases matching TRBD2. The V gene end was trimmed by 5 bases and the J gene end by 4 bases; junction bases not matched to a gene: 9. Germline V lookup: CDR1 MNHEY, CDR2 SVGEGT. CDR3 size: 15 residues. Here the CDR3 reads CASSRTSLSAETQYF. The CDR3 nucleotides read TGTGCCAGCAGTCGGACTAGCCTCTCCGCAGAGACCCAGTACTTC.

The rearrangement joins TRBV5-1 to TRBJ2-2; maybe TRBD1 (5 bases). Germline CDR1 reads SGHRS; CDR2 reads YFSETQ. The germline V and J ends were trimmed by 2 bases and 4 bases, with 15 bases remaining between them. This CDR3 region has 16 residues. The CDR3 loop reads CASSLQATPGTGELFF. The DNA of the CDR3 is TGCGCCAGCAGCTTACAGGCTACCCCGGGCACCGGGGAGCTGTTTTTT.

This clone was seen a few times. J is TRBJ1-2 and V is TRBV6-5; the D is unclear. Trimming removed 8 bases from V and 8 bases from J, with 12 bases in between. The germline gives CDR1 MNHEY, CDR2 SVGAGI. CDR3 length equals 11 residues. CDR3 in amino acids: CASWTGFGYTF. CDR3 in DNA: TGTGCCAGCTGGACGGGTTTCGGCTACACCTTC.

In this sample, this clone turned up once. This rearrangement joins TRBV5-4 to TRBJ2-1; D is possibly TRBD1 (5 bases). Between the trimmed V and J ends, which lost 0 bases and 7 bases, there was a span of 11 bases. CDR3 size: 14 residues. Germline V gene lookup returns CDR1 SGHNT and CDR2 YYREEE (reference sequence). Here the CDR3 DNA reads TGTGCCAGCAGCTTGGAACAGGTCGGGAATGAGCAGTTCTTC. It is translated as CASSLEQVGNEQFF.